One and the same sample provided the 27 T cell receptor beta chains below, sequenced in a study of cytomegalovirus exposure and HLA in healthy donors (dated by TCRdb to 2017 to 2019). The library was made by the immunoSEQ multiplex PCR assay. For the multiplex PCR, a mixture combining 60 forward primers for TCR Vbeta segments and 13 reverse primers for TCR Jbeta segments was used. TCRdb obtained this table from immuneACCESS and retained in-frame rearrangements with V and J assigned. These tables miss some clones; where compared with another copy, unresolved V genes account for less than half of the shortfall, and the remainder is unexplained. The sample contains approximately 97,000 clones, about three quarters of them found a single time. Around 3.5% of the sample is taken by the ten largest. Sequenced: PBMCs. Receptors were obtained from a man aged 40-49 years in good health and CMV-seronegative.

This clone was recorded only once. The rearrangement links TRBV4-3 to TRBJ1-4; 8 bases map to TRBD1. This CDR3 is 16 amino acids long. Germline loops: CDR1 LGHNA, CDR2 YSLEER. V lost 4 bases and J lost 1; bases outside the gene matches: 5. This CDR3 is CASSRGTGQTNEKLFF. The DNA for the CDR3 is TGCGCCAGCAGCCGAGGGACAGGTCAAACTAATGAAAAACTGTTTTTT.

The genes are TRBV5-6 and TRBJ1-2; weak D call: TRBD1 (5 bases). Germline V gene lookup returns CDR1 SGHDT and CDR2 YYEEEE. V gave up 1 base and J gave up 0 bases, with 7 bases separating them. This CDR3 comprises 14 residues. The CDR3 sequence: CASSLWGANYGYTF. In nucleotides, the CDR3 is TGTGCCAGCAGCTTGTGGGGGGCTAACTATGGCTACACCTTC.

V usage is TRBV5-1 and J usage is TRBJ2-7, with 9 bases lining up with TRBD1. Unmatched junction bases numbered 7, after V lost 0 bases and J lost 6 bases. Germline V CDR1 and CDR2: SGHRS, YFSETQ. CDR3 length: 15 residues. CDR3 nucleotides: TGCGCCAGCAGCTTGGCGGGGACAGGGTCATCCGAGCAGTACTTC. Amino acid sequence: CASSLAGTGSSEQYF.

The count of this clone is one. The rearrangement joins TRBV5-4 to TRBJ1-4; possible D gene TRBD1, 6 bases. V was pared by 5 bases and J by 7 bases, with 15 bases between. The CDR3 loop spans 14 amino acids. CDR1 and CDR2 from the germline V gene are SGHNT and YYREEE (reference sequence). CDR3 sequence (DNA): TGTGCCAGCAGTTTACAGGGACGTCGTGAAAAACTGTTTTTT. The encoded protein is CASSLQGRREKLFF. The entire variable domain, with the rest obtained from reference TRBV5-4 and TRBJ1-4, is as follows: ETGVTQSPTHLIKTRGQQVTLRCSSQSGHNTVSWYQQALGQGPQFIFQYYREEENGRGNFPPRFSGLQFPNYSSELNVNALELDDSALYLCASSLQGRREKLFFGSGTQLSVL.

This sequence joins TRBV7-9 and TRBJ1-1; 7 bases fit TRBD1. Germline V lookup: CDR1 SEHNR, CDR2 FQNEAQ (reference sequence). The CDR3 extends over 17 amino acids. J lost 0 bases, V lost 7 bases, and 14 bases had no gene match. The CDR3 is CASIRKGGWNMNTEAFF. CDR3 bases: TGTGCCAGCATCAGAAAAGGGGGCTGGAACATGAACACTGAAGCTTTCTTT.

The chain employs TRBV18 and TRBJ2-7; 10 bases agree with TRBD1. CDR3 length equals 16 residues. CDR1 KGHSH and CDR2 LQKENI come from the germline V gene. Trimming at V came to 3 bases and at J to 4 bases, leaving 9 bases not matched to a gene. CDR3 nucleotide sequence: TGTGCCAGCTCACCTACGAAGGGACAGGGGATTTACGAGCAGTACTTC. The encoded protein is CASSPTKGQGIYEQYF.

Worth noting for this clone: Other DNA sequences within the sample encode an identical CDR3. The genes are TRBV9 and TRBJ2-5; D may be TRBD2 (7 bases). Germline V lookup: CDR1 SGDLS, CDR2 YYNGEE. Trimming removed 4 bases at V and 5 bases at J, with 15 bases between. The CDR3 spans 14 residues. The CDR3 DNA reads TGTGCCAGCAGCCCCCTGGGGGGGCGGGAGACCCAGTACTTC. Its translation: CASSPLGGRETQYF.

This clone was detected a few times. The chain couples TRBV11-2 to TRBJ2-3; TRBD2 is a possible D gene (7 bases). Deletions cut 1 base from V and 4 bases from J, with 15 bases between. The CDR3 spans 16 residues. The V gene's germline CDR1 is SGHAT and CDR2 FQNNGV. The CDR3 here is CASSLGSRGRADTQYF. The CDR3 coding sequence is TGTGCCAGCAGCTTAGGCTCGAGGGGGAGGGCAGATACGCAGTATTTT.

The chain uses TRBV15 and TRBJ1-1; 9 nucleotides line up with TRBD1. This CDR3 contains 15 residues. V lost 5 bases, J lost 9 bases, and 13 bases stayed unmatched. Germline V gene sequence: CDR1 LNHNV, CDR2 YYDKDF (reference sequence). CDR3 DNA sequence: TGTGCCACCAGCGGCCAAAATTCCGGGACAGGGCAAGCTTTCTTT. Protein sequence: CATSGQNSGTGQAFF.

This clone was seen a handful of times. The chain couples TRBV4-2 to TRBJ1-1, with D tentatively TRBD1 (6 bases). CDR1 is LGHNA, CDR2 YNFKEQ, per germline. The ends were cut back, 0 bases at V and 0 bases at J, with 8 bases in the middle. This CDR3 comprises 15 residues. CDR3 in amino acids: CASSQDDRMNTEAFF. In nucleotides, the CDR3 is TGTGCCAGCAGCCAAGATGACAGGATGAACACTGAAGCTTTCTTT.

DNA for the CDR3: TGTGCCAGCAGCCCCTGGGGACAGGGGGCGCACACTGAAGCTTTCTTT. It encodes CASSPWGQGAHTEAFF. V usage is TRBV28 and J usage is TRBJ1-1; TRBD1 matches at 12 bases. Trimming took 6 bases from V and 3 from J; bases not matched to a gene: 8. CDR3 length equals 16 residues. Germline lookup yields CDR1 MDHEN and CDR2 SYDVKM. Full variable domain (missing parts from reference TRBV28 and TRBJ1-1): DVKVTQSSRYLVKRTGEKVFLECVQDMDHENMFWYRQDPGLGLRLIYFSYDVKMKEKGDIPEGYSVSREKKERFSLILESASTNQTSMYLCASSPWGQGAHTEAFFGQGTRLTVV.

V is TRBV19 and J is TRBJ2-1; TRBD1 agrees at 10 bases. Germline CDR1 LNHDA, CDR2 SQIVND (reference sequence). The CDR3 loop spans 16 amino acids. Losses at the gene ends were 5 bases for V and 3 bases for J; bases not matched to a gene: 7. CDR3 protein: CASSVKTGGGYNEQFF. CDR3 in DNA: TGTGCCAGTAGTGTAAAGACAGGGGGCGGCTACAATGAGCAGTTCTTC.

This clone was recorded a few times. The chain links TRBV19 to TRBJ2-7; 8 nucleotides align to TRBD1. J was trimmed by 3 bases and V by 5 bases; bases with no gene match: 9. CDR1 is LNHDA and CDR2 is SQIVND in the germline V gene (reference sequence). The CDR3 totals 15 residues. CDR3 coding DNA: TGTGCCAGTAGTCTACCGGGACAGGTGATCTACGAGCAGTACTTC. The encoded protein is CASSLPGQVIYEQYF.

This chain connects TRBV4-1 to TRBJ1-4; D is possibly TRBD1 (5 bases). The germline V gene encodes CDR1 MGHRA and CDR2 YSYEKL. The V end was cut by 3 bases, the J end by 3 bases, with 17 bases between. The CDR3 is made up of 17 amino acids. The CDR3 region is CASSHGFPGPANEKLFF. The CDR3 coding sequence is TGCGCCAGCAGCCATGGATTCCCAGGGCCGGCTAATGAAAAACTGTTTTTT.

The CDR3 DNA reads TGCGCCAGCAGCAGGTTGGGGGGGAATTGGCAAGATGCGCAGTACTTC. This codes for CASSRLGGNWQDAQYF. The rearrangement links TRBV5-1 to TRBJ2-7, with 7 bases fitting TRBD2. The germline CDR1 and CDR2 sequences are SGHRS and YFSETQ. The CDR3 extends over 16 amino acids. J was trimmed by 9 bases and V by 4 bases; bases with no gene match: 19.

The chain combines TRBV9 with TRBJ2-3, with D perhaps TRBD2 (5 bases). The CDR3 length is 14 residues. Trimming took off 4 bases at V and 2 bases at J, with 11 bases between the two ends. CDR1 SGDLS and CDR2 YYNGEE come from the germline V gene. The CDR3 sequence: CASSPGITTDTQYF. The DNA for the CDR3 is TGTGCCAGCAGCCCCGGGATCACCACAGATACGCAGTATTTT.

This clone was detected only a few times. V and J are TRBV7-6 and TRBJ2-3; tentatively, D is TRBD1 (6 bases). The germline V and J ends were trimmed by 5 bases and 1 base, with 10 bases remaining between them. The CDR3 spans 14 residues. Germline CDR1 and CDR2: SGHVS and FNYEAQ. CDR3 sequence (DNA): TGTGCCAGCAGCGAACAGGGTGGCACAGATACGCAGTATTTT. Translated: CASSEQGGTDTQYF. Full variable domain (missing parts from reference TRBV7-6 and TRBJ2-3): GAGVSQSPRYKVTKRGQDVALRCDPISGHVSLYWYRQALGQGPEFLTYFNYEAQQDKSGLPNDRFSAERPEGSISTLTIQRTEQRDSAMYRCASSEQGGTDTQYFGPGTRLTVL.

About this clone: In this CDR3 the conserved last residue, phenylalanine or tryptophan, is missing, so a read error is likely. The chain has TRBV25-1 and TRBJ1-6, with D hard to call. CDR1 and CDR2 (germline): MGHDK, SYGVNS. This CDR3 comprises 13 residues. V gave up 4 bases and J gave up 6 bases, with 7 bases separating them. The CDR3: CASSAHLNSPLHV. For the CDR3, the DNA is TGTGCCAGCAGTGCACACCTTAATTCACCCCTCCACGTT.

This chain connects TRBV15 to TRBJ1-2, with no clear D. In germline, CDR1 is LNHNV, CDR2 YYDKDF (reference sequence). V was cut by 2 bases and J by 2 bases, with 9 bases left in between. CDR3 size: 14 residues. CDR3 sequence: CATSRSDTNYGYTF. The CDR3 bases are TGTGCCACCAGCAGATCAGACACGAACTATGGCTACACCTTC.

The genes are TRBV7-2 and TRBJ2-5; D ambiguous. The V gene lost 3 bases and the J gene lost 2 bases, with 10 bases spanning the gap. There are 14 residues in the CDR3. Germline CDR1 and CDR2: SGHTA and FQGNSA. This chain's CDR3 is CASSFSPGQETQYF. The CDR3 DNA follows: TGTGCCAGCAGCTTTTCTCCCGGTCAAGAGACCCAGTACTTC.

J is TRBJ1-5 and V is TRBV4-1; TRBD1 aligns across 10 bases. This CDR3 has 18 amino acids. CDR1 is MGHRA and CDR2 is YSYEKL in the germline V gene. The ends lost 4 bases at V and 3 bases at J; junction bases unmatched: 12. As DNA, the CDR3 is TGCGCCAGCAGCCCCGGCGCGCGGGACAGGGGCTTCAATCAGCCCCAGCATTTT. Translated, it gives CASSPGARDRGFNQPQHF.

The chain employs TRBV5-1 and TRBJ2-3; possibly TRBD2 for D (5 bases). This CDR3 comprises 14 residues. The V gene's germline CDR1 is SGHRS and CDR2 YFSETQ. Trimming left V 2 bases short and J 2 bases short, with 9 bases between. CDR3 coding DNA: TGCGCCAGCAGCTTTAGCGATCCCACAGATACGCAGTATTTT. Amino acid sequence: CASSFSDPTDTQYF. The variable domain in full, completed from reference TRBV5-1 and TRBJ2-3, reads KAGVTQTPRYLIKTRGQQVTLSCSPISGHRSVSWYQQTPGQGLQFLFEYFSETQRNKGNFPGRFSGRQFSNSRSEMNVSTLELGDSALYLCASSFSDPTDTQYFGPGTRLTVL.

The CDR3 spells CASRGGLPSYNEQFF. CDR3 nucleotide sequence: TGTGCCAGCAGGGGGGGGCTTCCCTCCTACAATGAGCAGTTCTTC. The chain is built from TRBV5-4 and TRBJ2-1; possible D gene TRBD2, 7 bases. CDR3 size: 15 residues. Per germline, CDR1 SGHNT and CDR2 YYREEE (reference sequence). Trimming shortened V by 5 bases and J by 0 bases, and 12 bases separated the two germline ends.

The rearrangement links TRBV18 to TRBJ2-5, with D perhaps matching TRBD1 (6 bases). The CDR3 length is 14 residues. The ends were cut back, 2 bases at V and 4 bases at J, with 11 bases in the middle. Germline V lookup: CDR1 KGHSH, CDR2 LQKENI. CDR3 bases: TGTGCCAGCTCACCAAACACAGGGTTAGAGACCCAGTACTTC. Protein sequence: CASSPNTGLETQYF. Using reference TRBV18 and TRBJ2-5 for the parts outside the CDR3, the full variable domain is NAGVMQNPRHLVRRRGQEARLRCSPMKGHSHVYWYRQLPEEGLKFMVYLQKENIIDESGMPKERFSAEFPKEGPSILRIQQVVRGDSAAYFCASSPNTGLETQYFGPGTRLLVL.

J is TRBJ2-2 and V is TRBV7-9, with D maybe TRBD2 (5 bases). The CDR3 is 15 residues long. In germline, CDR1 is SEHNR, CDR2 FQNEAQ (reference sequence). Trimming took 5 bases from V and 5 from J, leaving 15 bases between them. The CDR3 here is CASSPQPTGTGELFF. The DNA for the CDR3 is TGTGCCAGCAGCCCCCAACCCACGGGGACCGGGGAGCTGTTTTTT.

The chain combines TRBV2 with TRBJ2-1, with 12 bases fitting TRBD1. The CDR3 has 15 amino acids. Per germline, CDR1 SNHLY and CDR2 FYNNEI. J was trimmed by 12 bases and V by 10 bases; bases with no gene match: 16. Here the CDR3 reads CATNMPGQGAMGQFF. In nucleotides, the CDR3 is TGTGCCACAAATATGCCGGGACAGGGGGCAATGGGGCAGTTCTTC.

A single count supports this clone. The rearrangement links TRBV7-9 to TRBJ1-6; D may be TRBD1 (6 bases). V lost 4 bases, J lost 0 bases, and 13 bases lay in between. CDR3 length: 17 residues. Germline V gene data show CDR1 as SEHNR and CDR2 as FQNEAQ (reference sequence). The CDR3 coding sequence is TGTGCCAGCAGCTCGGACAGAATCAGCTCCTATAATTCACCCCTCCACTTT. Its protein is CASSSDRISSYNSPLHF.